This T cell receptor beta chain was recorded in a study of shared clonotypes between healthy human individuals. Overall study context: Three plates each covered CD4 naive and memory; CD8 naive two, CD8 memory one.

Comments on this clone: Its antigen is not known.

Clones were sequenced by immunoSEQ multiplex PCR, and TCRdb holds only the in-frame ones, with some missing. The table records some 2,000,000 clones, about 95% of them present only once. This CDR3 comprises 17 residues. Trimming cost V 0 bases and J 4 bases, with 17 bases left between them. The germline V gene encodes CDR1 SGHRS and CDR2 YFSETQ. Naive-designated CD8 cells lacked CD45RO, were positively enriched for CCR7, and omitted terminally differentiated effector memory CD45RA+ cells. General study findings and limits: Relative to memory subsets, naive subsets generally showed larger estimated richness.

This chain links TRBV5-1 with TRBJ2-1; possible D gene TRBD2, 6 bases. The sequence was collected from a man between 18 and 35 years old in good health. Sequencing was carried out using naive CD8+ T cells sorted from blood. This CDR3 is CASSLAFSGSEYNEQFF. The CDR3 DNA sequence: TGCGCCAGCAGCTTGGCCTTTTCCGGGAGCGAATACAATGAGCAGTTCTTC.